This entry lists 5 T cell receptor beta chains sequenced from one sample in a study of beta chain features in type 1 diabetes. Whole-study results and caveats: Type 1 diabetes patients showed a moderate but significant shortening of TCRB CDR3s in all four CD4+ subsets.

The antigens of these receptors remain unknown. Every bit of the isolated RNA underwent reverse transcription, so sequencing read expressed TCRB transcripts. Some clones are missing from TCRdb's copy, which holds only in-frame ones; the method was immunoSEQ multiplex PCR. The repertoire includes 150,000 to 200,000 clones, roughly 60% of them detected once, and approximately 0.09% sits in the top ten. Sequenced material: naive CD4+ T cells from blood. Every receptor here comes from a man aged 25 to 40 with type 1 diabetes.

The chain combines TRBV23-1 with TRBJ2-3; D might be TRBD1 (6 bases). TRBV23-1 is an ORF; its function is uncertain. The CDR3 runs to 14 residues. CDR3 in amino acids: CARGLTVDTDTQYF. The CDR3 DNA is TGCGCAAGGGGGTTGACAGTAGACACAGATACGCAGTATTTT.

The rearrangement joins TRBV30 to TRBJ1-1; 9 bases map to TRBD1. The CDR3 is made up of 15 amino acids. With V trimmed by 4 bases and J by 0 bases, 6 bases remained unmatched. Germline CDR1 and CDR2: GTSNPN and SVGIG (reference sequence). The CDR3 DNA is TGTGCCTGGACTGGGACAGGGAAAATGAACACTGAAGCTTTCTTT. This translates into CAWTGTGKMNTEAFF.

The chain recombines TRBV27 with TRBJ2-3, with a weak D call TRBD2 (6 bases). V dropped 2 bases and J dropped 4 bases, with 10 bases sitting between them. The CDR3 consists of 14 residues. From germline, CDR1 is MNHEY and CDR2 SMNVEV (reference sequence). The CDR3 reads CASSLAGYADTQYF. DNA of the CDR3: TGTGCCAGCAGTTTAGCGGGATATGCAGATACGCAGTATTTT.

The V call is TRBV25-1, the J call TRBJ2-2; TRBD1 matches 7 bases. The trim removed 6 bases at V and 3 bases at J, leaving 13 bases unmatched. There are 17 residues in the CDR3. Germline V gene sequence: CDR1 MGHDK, CDR2 SYGVNS. CDR3 in amino acids: CASSRTPQGSDTGELFF. The CDR3 DNA follows: TGTGCCAGCAGCCGCACCCCACAGGGGTCGGACACCGGGGAGCTGTTTTTT.

In regard to this clone: Other DNA sequences from this sample encode an identical CDR3 as well. The chain uses TRBV30 and TRBJ1-5; D remains ambiguous. The CDR3 runs to 13 residues. Trimming pared 0 bases from V and 4 bases from J, leaving 7 bases between. CDR1 and CDR2 from the germline V gene are GTSNPN and SVGIG (reference sequence). In nucleotides, the CDR3 is TGTGCCTGGAGTGTGGCAGGTAATCAGCCCCAGCATTTT. Its translation is CAWSVAGNQPQHF.